This TCR beta chain appears in the sequencing data of a study of blood T cells in healthy people across ages. J was trimmed by 8 bases and V by 7 bases; bases with no gene match: 12. The germline V gene encodes CDR1 SQVTM and CDR2 ANQGSEA. This CDR3 has 13 amino acids. It was with a sample-barcoded 5' primer and a J-beta primer mix that a second PCR of about 6 to 12 cycles was run. TCRdb reprocessed the 5' RACE reads with MiXCR, giving one entry per CDR3 protein. The sample shows 1,300,000 or so distinct CDR3 sequences, 59% of them seen only once. The sequenced sample was blood. The source is a man aged 18 to 30 in good health. The V and J genes are TRBV29-1 and TRBJ1-2; TRBD1 aligns across 8 bases. CDR3 region: CSASGQGLEGYTF. As DNA, the CDR3 is TGCAGCGCTAGCGGACAGGGCCTGGAGGGCTACACCTTC.